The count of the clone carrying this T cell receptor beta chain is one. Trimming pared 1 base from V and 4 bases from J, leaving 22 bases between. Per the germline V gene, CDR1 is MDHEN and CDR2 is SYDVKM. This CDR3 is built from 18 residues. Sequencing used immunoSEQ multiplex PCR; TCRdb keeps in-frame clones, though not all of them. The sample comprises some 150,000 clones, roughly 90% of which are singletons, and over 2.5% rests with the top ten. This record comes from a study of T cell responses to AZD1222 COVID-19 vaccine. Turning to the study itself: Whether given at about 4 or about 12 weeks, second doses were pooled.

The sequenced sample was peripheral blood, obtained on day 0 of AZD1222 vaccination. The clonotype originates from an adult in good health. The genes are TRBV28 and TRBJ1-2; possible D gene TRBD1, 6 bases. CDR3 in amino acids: CASSLSPPSGTQTYGYTF. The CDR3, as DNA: TGTGCCAGCAGTTTATCACCCCCTTCCGGGACACAGACCTATGGCTACACCTTC.